This T cell receptor beta chain derives from a study of T cell responses to AZD1222 COVID-19 vaccine. This table comes from immunoSEQ multiplex PCR, and its TCRdb copy is limited to in-frame clones, with some not included. The sample holds some 150,000 clones, more than 75% seen once. Germline CDR1 KGHSY, CDR2 FQNENV. With 0 bases removed from V and 0 bases from J, the gap between germline ends came to 9 bases. The CDR3 is 16 residues long. The V call is TRBV16, the J call TRBJ1-3; no reliable D call. The receptor was isolated from an adult in good health. The sequenced sample was peripheral blood, obtained on day 0 of AZD1222 vaccination. CDR3 sequence (DNA): TGTGCCAGCAGCCAATCTCAGACGTTCTCTGGAAACACCATATATTTT. Translated, it gives CASSQSQTFSGNTIYF. The full variable domain, with the rest looked up from reference TRBV16 and TRBJ1-3, is GEEVAQTPKHLVRGEGQKAKLYCAPIKGHSYVFWYQQVLKNEFKFLISFQNENVFDETGMPKERFSAKCLPNSPCSLEIQATKLEDSAVYFCASSQSQTFSGNTIYFGEGSWLTVV.